A selection of T cell receptor beta chains follows, all from one sample in a study. TCRdb reprocessed the 5' RACE reads via MiXCR and lists one record per CDR3 protein. The table lists approximately 60,000 distinct CDR3 sequences, 20% to 25% of them singletons. The sample comprised tumor-infiltrating Tregs sorted from the breast tumor. Receptors were obtained from a female donor with breast cancer. CDR3s include the opening cysteine and the closing phenylalanine or tryptophan. The order of the fields is J gene, D gene, clone size, V gene, CDR3 DNA, CDR3 protein. D genes are given only for firm matches. Rows give clone size only sometimes, using once, few, many, or a class for an expanded clone.

TRBJ2-5,-,few,TRBV6-5,TGTGCCAGCAGTTACCGGGACTTCGATCAGCCCCAAGAGACCCAGTACTTC,CASSYRDFDQPQETQYF
TRBJ2-1,-,few,TRBV13,TGTGCCAGCAGCTTAGCGGGCAACTACAATGAGCAGTTCTTC,CASSLAGNYNEQFF
TRBJ1-4,TRBD1,-,TRBV5-1,TGCGCCAGCAGCGAACAGGGGAGGGAAAAACTGTTTTTT,CASSEQGREKLFF
TRBJ2-4,TRBD1,many,TRBV27,TGTGCCAGCCGGGACAGGGGGCTTGGAAACATTCAGTACTTC,CASRDRGLGNIQYF
TRBJ1-2,-,few,TRBV9,TGTGCCAGCAGCACTCAAAGGGGAACCCAAGGGTATGGCTACACCTTC,CASSTQRGTQGYGYTF
TRBJ1-5,TRBD1,few,TRBV19,TGTGCCAGTACCGGGACAGGGGGCTATCAGCCCCAGCATTTT,CASTGTGGYQPQHF
TRBJ2-3,-,few,TRBV10-3,TGTGCCATCAGTGACCCGCGGAATACGCAGTATTTT,CAISDPRNTQYF
TRBJ1-1,TRBD1,many,TRBV6-6,TGTGCCAGCAGTTACCCAGGGGGGAACACTGAAGCTTTCTTT,CASSYPGGNTEAFF
TRBJ1-6,-,few,TRBV7-6,TGTGCCAGCAGCTCGGGACGGAATTCACCCCTCCGCTTT,CASSSGRNSPLRF
TRBJ2-5,-,-,TRBV25-1,TGTGCCAGCAGTGAATACAAAGCGACGGTGGAGGGGGAGACCCAGTACTTC,CASSEYKATVEGETQYF
TRBJ2-1,TRBD2,-,TRBV20-1,TGCAGTGCTAGAGATCCCAGCGGGAGGGCCTACAATGAGCAGTTCTTC,CSARDPSGRAYNEQFF
TRBJ1-1,-,many,TRBV29-1,TGCAGCGTTGATACAGGGTTCACTGAAGCTTTCTTT,CSVDTGFTEAFF
TRBJ2-2,TRBD2,many,TRBV7-2,TGTGCCAGCAGCGCGAGCGGGGCGGGAACCGGGGAGCTGTTTTTT,CASSASGAGTGELFF
TRBJ1-4,-,many,TRBV18,TGTGCCAGCTCACCGTATACAACTAATGAAAAACTGTTTTTT,CASSPYTTNEKLFF
TRBJ2-1,TRBD2,-,TRBV9,TGTGCCAGCAGCCCCGGACTAGCGGGCACAACAAAGCAGTTCTTC,CASSPGLAGTTKQFF
TRBJ2-7,-,-,TRBV11-2,TGTGCCAGCAGCTTATGGGCGGAAGGGGAGCAGTACTTC,CASSLWAEGEQYF
TRBJ2-7,-,-,TRBV20-1,TGCAGTGCGGGGTCGCAGGGGTACTCCTACGAGCAGTACTTC,CSAGSQGYSYEQYF
TRBJ1-3,-,-,TRBV6-6,TGTGCCAGCAGTTACTCTGGGCGGTCGAGTGTTGGAAACACCATATATTTT,CASSYSGRSSVGNTIYF
TRBJ2-5,TRBD1,few,TRBV11-2,TGTGCCAGCAGCTTTGACAGGGGGCGGGAGACCCAGTACTTC,CASSFDRGRETQYF
TRBJ2-7,TRBD2,-,TRBV2,TGTGCCACCCAGCCGACTAGCGGGGGTTACGAGCAGTACTTC,CATQPTSGGYEQYF
TRBJ2-7,-,few,TRBV12-3/TRBV12-4,TGTGCCAGCAGTCCCATTGGGGGGCGCGAGCAGTACTTC,CASSPIGGREQYF
TRBJ2-1,-,-,TRBV7-3,TGTGCCAGCAGCTTAGTAACGAGCTCCTACAATGAGCAGTTCTTC,CASSLVTSSYNEQFF
TRBJ1-6,-,-,TRBV28,TGTGCCAGCAGTATTTTGCAGAATAATTCACCCCTCCACTTT,CASSILQNNSPLHF
TRBJ2-4,-,-,TRBV5-5,TGTGCGTCAGAAGTTGCGGCCGGGGACAAAAACATTCAGTACTTC,CASEVAAGDKNIQYF
TRBJ1-6,-,many,TRBV20-1,TGCAGTGCTACCGGCTCGGGGGGGGCGAGAAATTCACCCCTCCACTTT,CSATGSGGARNSPLHF
TRBJ2-7,-,many,TRBV5-5,TGTGCCAGCAGCTTCGGACGCTTCCCCCCGGGGCAGTACTTC,CASSFGRFPPGQYF
TRBJ2-1,-,-,TRBV20-1,TGCAGTGCTAGAGATCGGGATAAATCCTACAATGAGCAGTTCTTC,CSARDRDKSYNEQFF
TRBJ1-5,-,few,TRBV28,TGTGCCAGCAGTCCCGCGGGGCCCCAGCATTTT,CASSPAGPQHF
TRBJ2-3,-,many,TRBV11-2,TGTGCCAGCAGCTTATCTCCGGGAGAGGCAGATACGCAGTATTTT,CASSLSPGEADTQYF
TRBJ2-1,-,-,TRBV5-1,TGCGCCAGCAGCCCGGACTACCGCAGGAATGAGCAGTTCTTC,CASSPDYRRNEQFF
TRBJ2-7,-,few,TRBV12-3/TRBV12-4,TGTGCCAGCAGTCCGACAGGCCACTACGAGCAGTACTTC,CASSPTGHYEQYF
TRBJ2-7,TRBD2,-,TRBV20-1,TGCAGTGCCACCGGGACTAGCTACCCATCCTACGAGCAGTACTTC,CSATGTSYPSYEQYF
TRBJ1-4,-,few,TRBV6-5,TGTGCCAGCAGTCTCAGGGTCCATGAAAAACTGTTTTTT,CASSLRVHEKLFF
TRBJ1-1,-,-,TRBV6-5,TGTGCCAGCCGGAGGTTGAACACTGAAGCTTTCTTT,CASRRLNTEAFF
TRBJ1-1,TRBD1,-,TRBV18,TGTGCCAGCTCACCAGGGACAGGCTCGAACACTGAAGCTTTCTTT,CASSPGTGSNTEAFF
TRBJ1-4,-,many,TRBV2,TGTGCCAGCAGTGTGCGGTTCGATGAAAAACTGTTTTTT,CASSVRFDEKLFF
TRBJ2-5,-,-,TRBV5-6,TGTACCAGCAGCGCACAGGGTCGCCAAGAGACCCAGTACTTC,CTSSAQGRQETQYF
TRBJ2-7,TRBD2,-,TRBV3-1,TGTGCCAGCAGCCCCCGGGGCGGGAGGTACGAGCAGGACTTC,CASSPRGGRYEQDF
TRBJ1-2,-,-,TRBV28,TGTGCCAGCACCTTATCAGACGGCAGGGGCTATGGCTACACCTTC,CASTLSDGRGYGYTF
TRBJ1-4,TRBD1,-,TRBV27,TGTGCCAGCAGGAGCCGGACAGGGGGGAATGAAAAACTGTTTTTT,CASRSRTGGNEKLFF
TRBJ1-2,-,few,TRBV7-2,TGTGCCAGCAGCATCTTTGGGGGAGGCTACACCTTC,CASSIFGGGYTF
TRBJ1-1,-,few,TRBV20-1,TGCAGTGCTCGAGACGGGGGACGGATGAACACTGAAGCTTTCTTT,CSARDGGRMNTEAFF
TRBJ2-7,TRBD1,few,TRBV20-1,TGCAGTGCAAATGGACAGGGAACCTACGAGCAGTACTTC,CSANGQGTYEQYF
TRBJ2-3,-,-,TRBV5-1,TGCGCCAGCAGCTTGGGTGACTTAGATACGCAGTATTTT,CASSLGDLDTQYF
TRBJ2-3,TRBD2,many,TRBV5-1,TGCGCCAGCAGCTTCGGGAGGGCCCCAGATACGCAGTATTTT,CASSFGRAPDTQYF
TRBJ2-3,-,once,TRBV10-3,TGTGCCATCATGCATCAGACAACCACAGATACGCAGTATTTT,CAIMHQTTTDTQYF
TRBJ1-2,-,many,TRBV5-1,TGCGCCAGCAGTCTCGGACAGTTTATGCGATATGGCTACACCTTC,CASSLGQFMRYGYTF
TRBJ2-3,-,few,TRBV11-2,TGTGCCAGCAGCTTAGAGCTGCGGGTTAGAAGCACAGATACGCAGTATTTT,CASSLELRVRSTDTQYF
TRBJ2-2,-,-,TRBV2,TGTGCCAGCAGACTGGACACGCTGAACACCGGGGAGCTGTTTTTT,CASRLDTLNTGELFF